This T cell receptor (beta chain) was captured by sequencing in a study of graft-versus-host responses after intestinal transplantation. TCRdb's copy holds only in-frame clones and misses some; the assay was immunoSEQ multiplex PCR. Of tens of thousands of clones in the sample, roughly 80% were seen once. Whole-study results and caveats: GvH clones surfaced in recipient marrow, some emerging earlier in ileum or blood.

This CDR3 comprises 15 residues. V lost 4 bases and J 3 bases, leaving 12 bases between the germline ends. Germline V gene sequence: CDR1 SEHNR, CDR2 FQNEAQ (reference sequence). Remarks on this clone: The antigen remains undetermined.

Sequenced here: unstimulated CD8+ T cells sorted from spleen or lymph node cells, sampled before intestinal transplant. V usage is TRBV7-9 and J usage is TRBJ2-2; tentatively, D is TRBD1 (6 bases). The TCR sequence derives from a human donor who received an intestinal transplant. The CDR3 DNA follows: TGTGCCAGCAGCTGGTGGGACACCGACACCGGGGAGCTGTTTTTT. Its translation is CASSWWDTDTGELFF.